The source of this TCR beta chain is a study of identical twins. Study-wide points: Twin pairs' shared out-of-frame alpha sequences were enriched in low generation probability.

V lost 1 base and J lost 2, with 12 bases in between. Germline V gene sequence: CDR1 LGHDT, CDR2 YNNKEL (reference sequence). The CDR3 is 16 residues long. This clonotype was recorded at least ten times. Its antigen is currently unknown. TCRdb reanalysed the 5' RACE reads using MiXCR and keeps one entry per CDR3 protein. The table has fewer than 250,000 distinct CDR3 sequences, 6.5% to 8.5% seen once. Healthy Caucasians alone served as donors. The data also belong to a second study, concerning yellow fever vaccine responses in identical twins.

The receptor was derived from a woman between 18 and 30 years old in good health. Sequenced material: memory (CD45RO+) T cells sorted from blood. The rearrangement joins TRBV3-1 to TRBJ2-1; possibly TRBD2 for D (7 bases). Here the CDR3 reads CASSQGGGGPYNEQFF. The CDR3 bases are TGTGCCAGCAGCCAAGGTGGGGGGGGCCCCTACAATGAGCAGTTCTTC.